This T cell receptor beta chain is drawn from a study of shared clonotypes between healthy human individuals. Genomic DNA of every subset was divided equally among multiple immunoSEQ plates. About 30,000 T cell genomes, or roughly 200 ng DNA, went into the sorted-subset replicate PCRs. Methods used by the authors: ImmunoSEQ yielded junction-only sequences lacking quality scores, so filtering differed. Assay used: immunoSEQ multiplex PCR; TCRdb lists only in-frame clones, some missing. V and J calls and clone size are those listed in that table; D and trimming were worked out from the DNA. The sample shows roughly 1,800,000 clones, roughly 95% of them seen only once. About this clone: What it binds is not known.

Naive CD8 cells comprised CD45RO-negative, CCR7-positively selected cells, excluding terminally differentiated effector memory CD45RA+ cells. Germline lookup yields CDR1 WNHNN and CDR2 SYGVQD (reference sequence). The CDR3 has 13 amino acids. V was trimmed by 5 bases and J by 2 bases, leaving 10 bases between them. Study outcomes and limitations: Owing to a small donor count, the genetic and exposure-history diversity represented was limited.

Sequenced sample: naive CD8+ T cells sorted from blood. The receptor comes from a man aged 18 to 35 in good health. This chain connects TRBV10-1 to TRBJ2-7, with a tentative D call TRBD1 (6 bases). CDR3 sequence (DNA): TGCGCCAGCAGTCCGGGACAAACCTACGAGCAGTACTTC. The encoded protein is CASSPGQTYEQYF.